This entry lists 26 T cell receptor beta chains sequenced from one sample in a study of blood T cell repertoires in COVID-19. Profiling relied on immunoSEQ multiplex PCR, and the TCRdb table lists in-frame clones only, not all of them. Among over 300,000 clones listed, approximately 82% were seen once. Sequenced material: peripheral blood. The receptor set was obtained from a woman aged 45-65 years with acute or convalescent COVID-19.

This chain joins TRBV12-3 or TRBV12-4 and TRBJ1-2; D ambiguous. Trimming took off 1 base at V and 7 bases at J, with 10 bases between the two ends. This CDR3 region has 13 residues. CDR3 in DNA: TGTGCCAGCAGTTTAGACAGTAACATTGGCTACACCTTC. Encoded protein: CASSLDSNIGYTF.

The chain joins TRBV3-1 (or the pseudogene TRBV3-2) to TRBJ2-6; D gene unclear. Germline CDR1 reads LGHDT; CDR2 reads YNNKEL (reference sequence). CDR3 length: 15 residues. Trimming left V 6 bases short and J 0 bases short, with 9 bases between. CDR3 sequence: CASRTPGSGANVLTF. CDR3 nucleotides: TGTGCCAGCAGGACCCCGGGCTCTGGGGCCAACGTCCTGACTTTC.

The chain is built from TRBV9 and TRBJ1-2; the D gene is possibly TRBD1 (6 bases). This CDR3 contains 14 residues. Germline V gives CDR1 SGDLS, CDR2 YYNGEE. V dropped 2 bases and J dropped 4 bases, with 12 bases sitting between them. DNA for the CDR3: TGTGCCAGCAGCGTTGTTGGGGGCTCCTATGGCTACACCTTC. Its translation is CASSVVGGSYGYTF.

This clone appeared once. The chain recombines TRBV10-3 with TRBJ2-1; D not resolved. Germline V gene data show CDR1 as ENHRY and CDR2 as SYGVKD. The CDR3 contains 11 residues. V gave up 3 bases and J gave up 7 bases, with 4 bases separating them. In nucleotides, the CDR3 is TGTGCCATCAGTGACGGGAATGAGCAGTTCTTC. Its translation: CAISDGNEQFF.

This clone was seen only once. The rearrangement links TRBV6-6 to TRBJ1-6; D gene uncertain. The germline V and J ends were trimmed by 0 bases and 7 bases, with 13 bases remaining between them. The length of the CDR3 is 16 residues. Per the germline V gene, CDR1 is MNHNY and CDR2 is SVGAGI (reference sequence). DNA of the CDR3: TGTGCCAGCAGTTACTCGAAGTATAGCCGGAATTCACCCCTCCACTTT. It yields the protein CASSYSKYSRNSPLHF.

The chain has TRBV6-5 and TRBJ2-2; perhaps TRBD1 as D (6 bases). V gave up 6 bases and J gave up 1 base, with 12 bases separating them. This CDR3 is built from 15 residues. The V gene's germline CDR1 is MNHEY and CDR2 SVGAGI. The CDR3: CASSPRTVNTGELFF. As DNA, the CDR3 is TGTGCCAGCAGCCCAAGGACAGTGAACACCGGGGAGCTGTTTTTT.

The J gene is TRBJ1-2, the V gene TRBV23-1, with a tentative D call TRBD1 (5 bases). TRBV23-1 is flagged as an ORF with uncertain function. The CDR3 runs 15 residues. The V and J ends lost 4 bases and 7 bases respectively, with 19 bases between them. The CDR3 nucleotides read TGCGCCAGCAGTCCTCCCGAAGAGGACACAGCTGGCTACACCTTC. Protein: CASSPPEEDTAGYTF.

The chain couples TRBV15 to TRBJ1-6; TRBD1 is a possible D gene (6 bases). V was pared by 5 bases and J by 6 bases, with 23 bases between. Germline CDR1 LNHNV, CDR2 YYDKDF (reference sequence). The CDR3 runs to 18 residues. CDR3 bases: TGTGCCACCAGCTCTACAGGGACCCACTGGCTGATTAATTCACCCCTCCACTTT. Translation: CATSSTGTHWLINSPLHF.

This chain uses TRBV6-1 with TRBJ1-3; D is undetermined. Germline V gives CDR1 MNHNS, CDR2 SASEGT. V lost 6 bases and J 1 base, leaving 13 bases between the germline ends. This CDR3 contains 15 residues. The CDR3 loop is CASRRTAASGNTIYF. In DNA form, the CDR3 reads TGTGCCAGCAGACGAACAGCTGCATCTGGAAACACCATATATTTT.

The gene calls are TRBV10-2 and TRBJ2-3, with no clear D. The CDR3 spans 13 residues. Between the trimmed V and J ends, which lost 0 bases and 5 bases, there was a span of 6 bases. CDR1 WSHSY and CDR2 SAAADI come from the germline V gene. The CDR3 DNA sequence: TGCGCCAGCAGTGAGTCGATCGGAGATACGCAGTATTTT. This translates into CASSESIGDTQYF.

The chain uses TRBV5-8 and TRBJ1-3; D gene ambiguous. In germline, CDR1 is SGHTS, CDR2 YDEGEE. Between the trimmed V and J ends, which lost 0 bases and 0 bases, there was a span of 7 bases. The CDR3 sequence is 15 residues long. The CDR3 bases are TGTGCCAGCAGCTTGGCACTGATCTCTGGAAACACCATATATTTT. Translation gives CASSLALISGNTIYF.

This sequence joins TRBV19 and TRBJ2-1; 8 bases are shared with TRBD2. The CDR3 runs to 17 residues. J gave up 8 bases and V 4 bases, and 16 bases lay outside the gene matches. CDR1 is LNHDA and CDR2 is SQIVND in the germline V gene (reference sequence). The CDR3 reads CASSKPPREREPDEQFF. The CDR3 DNA is TGTGCCAGTAGTAAACCTCCAAGGGAGCGGGAGCCGGATGAGCAGTTCTTC.

The rearrangement links TRBV5-1 to TRBJ2-5; 7 bases match TRBD2. The germline V gene encodes CDR1 SGHRS and CDR2 YFSETQ. V dropped 5 bases and J dropped 4; count of bases not matched to a gene: 8. The length of the CDR3 is 14 residues. The CDR3 DNA reads TGCGCCAGCAGAATGGCGGCGGGAGCAGAGACCCAGTACTTC. It specifies CASRMAAGAETQYF.

The J gene is TRBJ1-5, the V gene TRBV4-2; the D is unclear. CDR1 and CDR2 from the germline V gene are LGHNA and YNFKEQ. The CDR3 contains 16 residues. V lost 0 bases to trimming and J lost 7 bases, with 16 bases between them. The CDR3 is CASSQEAGQPGQPQHF. The CDR3 nucleotides read TGTGCCAGCAGCCAAGAAGCTGGGCAGCCTGGGCAGCCCCAGCATTTT.

The rearrangement links TRBV3-1 (or the pseudogene TRBV3-2) to TRBJ1-2; 7 bases match TRBD1. Germline CDR1 is LGHDT and CDR2 is YNNKEL (reference sequence). CDR3 length: 19 amino acids. V lost 2 bases and J lost 2; bases outside the gene matches: 17. The CDR3 here is CASSQHAEGAAQRNYGYTF. CDR3 nucleotide sequence: TGTGCCAGCAGCCAACACGCGGAGGGGGCCGCCCAGAGAAACTATGGCTACACCTTC.

The chain recombines TRBV6-6 with TRBJ2-7; 9 nucleotides line up with TRBD2. The CDR3 consists of 15 residues. From germline, CDR1 is MNHNY and CDR2 SVGAGI (reference sequence). The V gene end was trimmed by 6 bases and the J gene end by 4 bases; junction bases not matched to a gene: 10. The CDR3 spells CASSSLSGGRYEQYV. CDR3 nucleotide sequence: TGTGCCAGCAGCTCTCTCAGCGGGGGGCGTTACGAGCAGTACGTC.

The chain couples TRBV10-1 to TRBJ2-1, with TRBD2 as a possible D gene (6 bases). The CDR3 loop spans 16 amino acids. Germline V gene sequence: CDR1 WNHNN, CDR2 SYGVQD (reference sequence). V shed 2 bases and J shed 4 bases, with 15 bases lying between them. The CDR3: CASSEGSAGSYNEQFF. In DNA, the CDR3 is TGCGCCAGCAGTGAGGGATCAGCCGGGAGTTACAATGAGCAGTTCTTC.

The sample holds one count of this clone. V and J are TRBV7-9 and TRBJ1-4; 9 bases are a match to TRBD1. The CDR3 has 14 residues. From germline, CDR1 is SEHNR and CDR2 FQNEAQ (reference sequence). V shed 5 bases, J shed 8 bases, and the junction held 6 bases outside the gene matches. CDR3 protein: CASSPGQGGEKLFF. The DNA of the CDR3 is TGTGCCAGCAGCCCGGGACAGGGCGGAGAAAAACTGTTTTTT.

The chain recombines TRBV6-6 with TRBJ1-2; 9 nucleotides agree with TRBD1. Germline-derived CDR1 and CDR2 are MNHNY and SVGAGI (reference sequence). This CDR3 has 18 amino acids. V dropped 6 bases and J dropped 3; count of bases not matched to a gene: 17. The DNA for the CDR3 is TGTGCCAGCAGCCGATCCTTTGGACAGGGGTTTTTGGACTATGGCTACACCTTC. This sequence encodes CASSRSFGQGFLDYGYTF.

The chain combines TRBV6-5 with TRBJ2-7; TRBD2 aligns across 7 bases. The CDR3 spans 15 residues. Germline CDR1 and CDR2: MNHEY and SVGAGI. After removal of 7 bases from V and 1 base from J, the junction contained 10 bases not matched to a gene. CDR3 residues: CASTVGGTKSYEQYV. The CDR3 coding sequence is TGTGCCAGCACCGTGGGGGGGACTAAGTCCTACGAGCAGTACGTC.

The chain joins TRBV27 to TRBJ1-1; 10 bases align to TRBD1. This CDR3 has 14 residues. Trimming removed 3 bases from V and 5 bases from J; junction bases left unmatched: 3. Germline values: CDR1 MNHEY, CDR2 SMNVEV (reference sequence). Written as DNA, the CDR3 is TGTGCCAGCAGTTTCTCGGGACAGGGGACTGAAGCTTTCTTT. This translates into CASSFSGQGTEAFF.

J is TRBJ2-5 and V is TRBV19; 11 bases map to TRBD1. This CDR3 is 16 amino acids long. The junction had 11 bases not matched to a gene; V was cut back by 5 bases and J by 6 bases. Germline V gene data show CDR1 as LNHDA and CDR2 as SQIVND (reference sequence). The CDR3 reads CASSLRTGGAKKTQYF. The CDR3 bases are TGTGCCAGTAGTTTACGGACAGGGGGCGCGAAAAAGACCCAGTACTTC.

The chain is built from TRBV10-1 and TRBJ2-2; 8 positions agree with TRBD2. CDR1 is WNHNN, CDR2 SYGVQD, per germline (reference sequence). The CDR3 is 16 residues long. J was trimmed by 2 bases and V by 3 bases; bases with no gene match: 5. The CDR3 sequence: CASSEWTSTNTGELFF. In DNA, the CDR3 is TGCGCCAGCAGTGAATGGACTAGCACCAACACCGGGGAGCTGTTTTTT.

V gene TRBV6-1 combines with J gene TRBJ1-6; a possible D gene is TRBD1 (5 bases). This CDR3 is 14 amino acids long. Germline-derived CDR1 and CDR2 are MNHNS and SASEGT. The germline V and J ends were trimmed by 2 bases and 5 bases, with 7 bases remaining between them. The CDR3: CASSEMTDNSPLHF. For the CDR3, the DNA is TGTGCCAGCAGTGAAATGACAGATAATTCACCCCTCCACTTT.

The chain has TRBV25-1 and TRBJ2-7; TRBD1 agrees at 7 bases. Germline CDR1 reads MGHDK; CDR2 reads SYGVNS. The CDR3 spans 14 residues. V shed 4 bases and J 5 bases; nucleotides not matched to a gene: 8. CDR3: CASSGNHRGHEQYF. The CDR3 DNA is TGTGCCAGCAGTGGGAACCACAGGGGCCACGAGCAGTACTTC.

The V gene is TRBV18, the J gene TRBJ1-2; no clear D gene. CDR3 size: 14 residues. The germline V gene has CDR1 KGHSH and CDR2 LQKENI. The V and J ends lost 4 bases and 0 bases respectively, with 9 bases between them. CDR3 DNA sequence: TGTGCCAGCTCACTATCACAGACTAACTATGGCTACACCTTC. Amino acid sequence: CASSLSQTNYGYTF. The full variable domain, rest sourced from reference TRBV18 and TRBJ1-2, is NAGVMQNPRHLVRRRGQEARLRCSPMKGHSHVYWYRQLPEEGLKFMVYLQKENIIDESGMPKERFSAEFPKEGPSILRIQQVVRGDSAAYFCASSLSQTNYGYTFGSGTRLTVV.